This T cell receptor (beta chain) was documented in a study of technical replicates of blood from several donors. Trimming stripped 1 base from V and 2 bases from J, with 10 bases between. Germline lookup yields CDR1 LGHNA and CDR2 YNFKEQ. This CDR3 is built from 15 residues. Sequenced by immunoSEQ multiplex PCR; TCRdb stores in-frame clones only, minus some. Of 55,000 to 75,000 clones listed, roughly 86% are singletons. The sample taken for sequencing was PBMCs. The sequence derives from a human donor in good health. Some clones in this sample may be carry-over from other donors' samples. V gene TRBV4-2 combines with J gene TRBJ2-3; D perhaps matches TRBD1 (5 bases). The CDR3 DNA sequence: TGTGCCAGCAGCCAAGGTTCAGGGCCCACAGATACGCAGTATTTT. This gives the protein CASSQGSGPTDTQYF.